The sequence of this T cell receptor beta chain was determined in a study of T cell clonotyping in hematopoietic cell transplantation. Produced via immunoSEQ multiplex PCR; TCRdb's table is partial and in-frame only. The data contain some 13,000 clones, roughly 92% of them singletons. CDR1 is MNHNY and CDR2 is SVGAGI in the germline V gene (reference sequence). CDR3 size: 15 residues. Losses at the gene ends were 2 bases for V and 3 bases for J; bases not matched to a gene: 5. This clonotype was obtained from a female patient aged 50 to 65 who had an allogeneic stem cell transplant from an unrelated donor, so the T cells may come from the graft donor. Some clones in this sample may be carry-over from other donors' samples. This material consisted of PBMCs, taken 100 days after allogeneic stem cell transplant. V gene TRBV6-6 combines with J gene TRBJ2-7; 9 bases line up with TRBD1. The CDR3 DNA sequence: TGTGCCAGCAGTTACGCACAGGGGGCGCGCTACGAGCAGTACTTC. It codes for CASSYAQGARYEQYF.